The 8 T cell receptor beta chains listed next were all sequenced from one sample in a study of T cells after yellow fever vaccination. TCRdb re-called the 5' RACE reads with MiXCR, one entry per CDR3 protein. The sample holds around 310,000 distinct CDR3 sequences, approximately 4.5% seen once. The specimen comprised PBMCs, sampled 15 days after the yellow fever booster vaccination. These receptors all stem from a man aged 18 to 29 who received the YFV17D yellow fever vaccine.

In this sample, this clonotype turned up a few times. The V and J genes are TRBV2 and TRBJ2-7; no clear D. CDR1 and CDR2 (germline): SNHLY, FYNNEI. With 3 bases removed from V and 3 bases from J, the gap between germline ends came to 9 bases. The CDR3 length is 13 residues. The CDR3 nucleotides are TGTGCCAGCAGTGAGACTCCCTACTACGAGCAGTACTTC. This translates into CASSETPYYEQYF.

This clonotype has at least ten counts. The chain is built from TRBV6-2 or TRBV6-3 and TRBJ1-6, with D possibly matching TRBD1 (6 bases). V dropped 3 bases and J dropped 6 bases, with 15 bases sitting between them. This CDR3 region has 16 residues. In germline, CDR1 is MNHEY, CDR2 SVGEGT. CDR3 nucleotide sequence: TGTGCCAGCAGTTATCAGGTGGACAGTTCTAATTCACCCCTCCACTTT. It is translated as CASSYQVDSSNSPLHF.

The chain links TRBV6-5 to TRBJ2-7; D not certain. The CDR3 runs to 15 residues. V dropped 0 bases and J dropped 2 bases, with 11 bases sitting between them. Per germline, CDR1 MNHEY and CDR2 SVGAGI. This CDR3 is CASSYSTAGTYEQYF. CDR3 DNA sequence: TGTGCCAGCAGTTACTCGACGGCAGGAACCTACGAGCAGTACTTC.

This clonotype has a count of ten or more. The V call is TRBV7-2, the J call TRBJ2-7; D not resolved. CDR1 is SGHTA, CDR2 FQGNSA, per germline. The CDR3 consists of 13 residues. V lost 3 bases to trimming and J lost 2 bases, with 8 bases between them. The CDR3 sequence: CASSLDGPYEQYV. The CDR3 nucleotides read TGTGCCAGCAGCTTGGATGGGCCCTACGAGCAGTACGTC.

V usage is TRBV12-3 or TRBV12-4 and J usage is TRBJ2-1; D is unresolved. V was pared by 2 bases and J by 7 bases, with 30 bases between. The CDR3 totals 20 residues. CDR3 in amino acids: CASSLNRGRRRKVDPNEQFF. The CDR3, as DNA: TGTGCCAGCAGTTTAAACCGAGGCAGGCGCCGGAAGGTGGACCCGAATGAGCAGTTCTTC.

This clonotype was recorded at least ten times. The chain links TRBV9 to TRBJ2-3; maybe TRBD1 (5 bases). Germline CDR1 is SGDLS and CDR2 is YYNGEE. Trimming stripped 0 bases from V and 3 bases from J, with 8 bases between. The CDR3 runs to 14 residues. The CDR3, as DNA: TGTGCCAGCAGCGTAGAAAGGGGTACAGATACGCAGTATTTT. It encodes CASSVERGTDTQYF.

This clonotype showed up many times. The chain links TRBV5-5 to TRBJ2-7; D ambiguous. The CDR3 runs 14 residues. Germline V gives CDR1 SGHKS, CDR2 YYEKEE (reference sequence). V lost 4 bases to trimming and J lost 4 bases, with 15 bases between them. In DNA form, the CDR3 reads TGTGCCAGCAGCCTTCTGGGGTTATCTTACGAGCAGTACGTC. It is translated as CASSLLGLSYEQYV.

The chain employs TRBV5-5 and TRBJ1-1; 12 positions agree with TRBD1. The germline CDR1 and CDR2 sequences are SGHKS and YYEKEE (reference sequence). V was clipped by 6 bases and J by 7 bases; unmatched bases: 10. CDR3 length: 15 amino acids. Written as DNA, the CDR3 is TGTGCCAGCAACCAGGCAGGGACAGGGGGCATTGAAGCTTTCTTT. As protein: CASNQAGTGGIEAFF.